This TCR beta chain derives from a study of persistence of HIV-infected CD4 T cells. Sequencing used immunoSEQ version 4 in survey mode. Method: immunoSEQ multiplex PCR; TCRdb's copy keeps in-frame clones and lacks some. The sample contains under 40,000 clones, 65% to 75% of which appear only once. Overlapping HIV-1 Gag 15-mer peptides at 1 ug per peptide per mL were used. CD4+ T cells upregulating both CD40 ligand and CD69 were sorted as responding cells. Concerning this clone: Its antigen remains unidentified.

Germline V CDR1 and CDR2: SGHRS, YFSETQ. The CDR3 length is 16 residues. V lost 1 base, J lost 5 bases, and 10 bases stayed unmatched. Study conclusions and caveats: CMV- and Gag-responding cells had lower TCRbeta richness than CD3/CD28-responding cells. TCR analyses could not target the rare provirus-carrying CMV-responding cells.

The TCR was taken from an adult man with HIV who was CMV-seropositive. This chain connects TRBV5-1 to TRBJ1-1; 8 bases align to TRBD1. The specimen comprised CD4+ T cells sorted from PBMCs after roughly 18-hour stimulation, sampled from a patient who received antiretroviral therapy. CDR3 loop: CASSLNPQGARTEAFF. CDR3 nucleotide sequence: TGCGCCAGCAGCTTGAATCCCCAGGGGGCGCGAACTGAAGCTTTCTTT.